This is a list of T cell receptor beta chains from one sample in a study of T-cell memory formation after mild COVID-19. Each CDR3 protein is one row after TCRdb ran MiXCR on the 5' RACE reads. The table has about 390,000 distinct CDR3 sequences, about a sixth seen once. Sequencing was performed on PBMCs or a T cell subset sorted from them (not recorded which). The receptors were gathered from a young man who had mild COVID-19 (a few samples of this study predate the infection). Cell type and time point are not known. Both conserved end residues are part of each CDR3. D genes are given only for firm matches. Clone sizes are given selectively: once, few, many, or a class where the clone is expanded.

d_call j_call clone_size v_call cdr3_aa cdr3_nt
TRBD2 TRBJ2-1 - TRBV7-2 CASSLDGGGVGNEQFF TGTGCCAGCAGCTTAGATGGCGGGGGGGTAGGGAATGAGCAGTTCTTC
- TRBJ1-1 - TRBV4-3 CASSSTGRTNTEAFF TGCGCCAGCAGCAGCACCGGACGGACGAACACTGAAGCTTTCTTT
TRBD1 TRBJ1-4 few TRBV30 CAWSTGQGSNEKLFF TGTGCCTGGAGTACCGGACAGGGGAGTAATGAAAAACTGTTTTTT
- TRBJ2-2 few TRBV12-3/TRBV12-4 CASNYRVTGELFF TGTGCCAGCAACTACAGGGTCACCGGGGAGCTGTTTTTT
TRBD1 TRBJ1-1 - TRBV29-1 CSVVPGGRTEAFF TGCAGCGTTGTCCCAGGGGGCAGGACTGAAGCTTTCTTT
- TRBJ2-3 few TRBV20-1 CSARDPASTDTQYF TGCAGTGCTAGAGATCCGGCAAGCACAGATACGCAGTATTTT
TRBD1 TRBJ1-2 - TRBV20-1 CSARDGGTGAYVYTF TGCAGTGCTAGAGATGGGGGAACAGGGGCTTATGTCTACACCTTC
- TRBJ2-5 few TRBV5-1 CASRITGLGQETQYF TGCGCCAGCAGAATTACAGGGCTGGGGCAAGAGACCCAGTACTTC
TRBD1 TRBJ2-7 few TRBV6-5 CATLGTVNYEQYF TGTGCCACCCTGGGGACAGTAAACTACGAGCAGTACTTC
- TRBJ2-5 few TRBV29-1 CSLAPDGTQYF TGCAGCCTTGCCCCGGACGGGACCCAGTACTTC
- TRBJ1-2 - TRBV20-1 CSAKTRGIDGYTF TGCAGTGCTAAAACTAGGGGAATTGATGGCTACACCTTC
- TRBJ1-2 - TRBV4-2 CASSSEGVYDGYTF TGTGCCAGCAGCTCAGAAGGGGTTTATGATGGCTACACCTTC
- TRBJ1-1 - TRBV7-2 CASSPLGPEAFF TGTGCCAGCAGCCCCCTGGGGCCAGAAGCTTTCTTT
- TRBJ2-7 - TRBV12-3/TRBV12-4 CATSQTDGSYEQYF TGTGCCACCAGTCAAACCGACGGTTCCTACGAGCAGTACTTC
- TRBJ1-2 - TRBV2 CASSVGGLSFYGYTF TGTGCCAGCAGTGTTGGGGGACTGAGTTTCTATGGCTACACCTTC
- TRBJ1-2 few TRBV5-6 CASSLRDSRYGYTF TGTGCCAGCAGCTTACGAGACAGCAGATATGGCTACACCTTC
- TRBJ1-2 once TRBV27 CASSLQGGEGYTF TGTGCCAGCAGCCTACAGGGTGGAGAGGGCTACACCTTC
TRBD1 TRBJ2-7 - TRBV5-1 CASSHTQGALHEQYF TGCGCCAGCAGCCACACACAGGGGGCGCTCCACGAGCAGTACTTC
- TRBJ2-7 - TRBV12-3/TRBV12-4 CASSLTAGDFYEQYF TGTGCCAGCAGTTTGACTGCAGGGGACTTCTACGAGCAGTACTTC
TRBD2 TRBJ2-3 few TRBV5-1 CASTRLAFADTQYF TGCGCCAGCACAAGACTAGCTTTCGCAGATACGCAGTATTTT
TRBD1 TRBJ1-2 few TRBV5-6 CASSYPFGDRDYGYTF TGTGCCAGCAGCTACCCCTTTGGGGACAGGGACTATGGCTACACCTTC
- TRBJ2-3 - TRBV3-1 CASSQPRLADTQYF TGTGCCAGCAGCCAACCGCGGCTGGCAGATACGCAGTATTTT
- TRBJ2-1 few TRBV7-9 CASSLGEVEQFF TGTGCCAGCAGCTTAGGGGAGGTTGAGCAGTTCTTC
TRBD2 TRBJ2-5 few TRBV5-4 CASSALAGPDKETQYF TGTGCCAGCAGCGCCTTAGCGGGGCCGGACAAAGAGACCCAGTACTTC
TRBD1 TRBJ1-1 few TRBV6-5 CASSPTGAFEAFF TGTGCCAGCAGCCCCACAGGGGCCTTTGAAGCTTTCTTT